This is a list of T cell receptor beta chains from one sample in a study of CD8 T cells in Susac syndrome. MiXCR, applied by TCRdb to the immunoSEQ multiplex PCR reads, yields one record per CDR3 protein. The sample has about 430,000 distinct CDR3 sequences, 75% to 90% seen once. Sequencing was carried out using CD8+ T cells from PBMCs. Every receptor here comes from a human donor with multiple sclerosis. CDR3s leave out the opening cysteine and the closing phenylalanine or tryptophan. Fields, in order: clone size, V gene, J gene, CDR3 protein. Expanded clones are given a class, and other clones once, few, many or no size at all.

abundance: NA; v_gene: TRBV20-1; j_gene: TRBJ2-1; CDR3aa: SARSGGTLNEQF
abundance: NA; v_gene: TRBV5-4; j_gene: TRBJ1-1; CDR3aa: ASSDPDRAENTEAF
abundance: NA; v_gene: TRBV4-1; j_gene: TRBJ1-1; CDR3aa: ASSQALPTEAF
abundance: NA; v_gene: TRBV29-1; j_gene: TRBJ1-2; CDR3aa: SAPGDSYGYT
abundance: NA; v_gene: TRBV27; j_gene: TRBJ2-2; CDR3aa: ASSLSGQGAYTGELF
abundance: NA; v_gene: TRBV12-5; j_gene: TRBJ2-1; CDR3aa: ASGLAPPGQGSWDSESENEQF
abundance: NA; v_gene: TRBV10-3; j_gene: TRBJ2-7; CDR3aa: AISSGEGRTTDEQY
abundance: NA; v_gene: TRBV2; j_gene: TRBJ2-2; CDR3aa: ASLDPHLKTNTGELF
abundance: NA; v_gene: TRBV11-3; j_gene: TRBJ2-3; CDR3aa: ASSRRGSSSTDTQY
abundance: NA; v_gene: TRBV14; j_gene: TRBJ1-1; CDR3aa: ASSQSKWGSTEAF
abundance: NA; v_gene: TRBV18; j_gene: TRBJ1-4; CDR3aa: ASSYPQRSPSEKLF
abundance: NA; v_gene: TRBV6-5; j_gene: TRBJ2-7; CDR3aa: ASTPARKSSYEQY
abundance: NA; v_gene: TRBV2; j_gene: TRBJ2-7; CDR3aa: ASSDWGQQITSYEQY
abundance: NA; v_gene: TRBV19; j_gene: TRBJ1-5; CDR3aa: ASSKGYQPQH
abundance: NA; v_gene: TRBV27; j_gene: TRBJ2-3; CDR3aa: ASRSQALTTDTQY
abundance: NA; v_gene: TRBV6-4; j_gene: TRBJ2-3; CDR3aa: ASSEGPSTDTQY
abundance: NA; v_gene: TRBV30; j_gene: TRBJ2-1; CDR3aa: AWTSGANNEQF
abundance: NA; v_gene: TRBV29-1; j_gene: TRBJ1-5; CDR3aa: SARDGHSNQPQH
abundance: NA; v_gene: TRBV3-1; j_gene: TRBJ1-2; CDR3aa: ASSQAPRTVRTGYGYT
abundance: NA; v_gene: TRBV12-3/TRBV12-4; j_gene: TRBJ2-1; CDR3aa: ASSSTGDWAGERQF
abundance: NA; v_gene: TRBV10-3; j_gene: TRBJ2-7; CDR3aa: AISESGTGWTVYEQY
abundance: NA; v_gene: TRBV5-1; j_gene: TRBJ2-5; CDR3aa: ASSLASGHPDQETQY
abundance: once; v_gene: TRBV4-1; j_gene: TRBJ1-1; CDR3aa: ASSPGWGENTEAF
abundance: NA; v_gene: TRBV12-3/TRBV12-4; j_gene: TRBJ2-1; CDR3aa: ASSQLAGTPCNEQF
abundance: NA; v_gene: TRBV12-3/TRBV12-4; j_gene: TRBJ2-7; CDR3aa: ASSFEGQVTYEQY
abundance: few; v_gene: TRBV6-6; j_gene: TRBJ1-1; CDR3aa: ASSYILNTEAF
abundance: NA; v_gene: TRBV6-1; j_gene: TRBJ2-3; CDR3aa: ASSEVTGDNTDTQY
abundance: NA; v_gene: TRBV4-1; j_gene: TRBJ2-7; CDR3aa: ASSQLGEQY
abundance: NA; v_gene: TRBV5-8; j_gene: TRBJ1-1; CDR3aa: ASSLWGRTEAF
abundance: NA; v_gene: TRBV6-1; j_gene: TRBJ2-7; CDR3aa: ASSEGQAVTYEQY
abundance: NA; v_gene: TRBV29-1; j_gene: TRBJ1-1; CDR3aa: STRSGGGTEAF
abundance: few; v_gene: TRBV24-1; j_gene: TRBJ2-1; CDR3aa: ATSDGSYNEQF
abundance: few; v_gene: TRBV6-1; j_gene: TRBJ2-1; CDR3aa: ASRRVFAAAYNEQF
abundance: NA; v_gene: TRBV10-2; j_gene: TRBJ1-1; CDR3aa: ASSDGENTEAF
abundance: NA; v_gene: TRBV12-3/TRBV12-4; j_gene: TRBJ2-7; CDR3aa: ASSLLAPGTAYGTEQY
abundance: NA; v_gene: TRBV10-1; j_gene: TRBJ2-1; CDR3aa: ASSVGRSSYNEQF
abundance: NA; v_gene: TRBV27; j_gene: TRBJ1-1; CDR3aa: ASSSDSTAMNTEAF
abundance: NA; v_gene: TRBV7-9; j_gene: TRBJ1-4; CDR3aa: ASTQGANEKLF
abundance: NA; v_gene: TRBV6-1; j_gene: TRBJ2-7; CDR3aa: ASSDDQGGPYEQY
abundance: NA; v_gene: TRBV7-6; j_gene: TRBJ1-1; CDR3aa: ASSLEVRGNTEAF
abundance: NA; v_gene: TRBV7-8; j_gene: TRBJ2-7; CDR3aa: ASSLGQPWENEQY
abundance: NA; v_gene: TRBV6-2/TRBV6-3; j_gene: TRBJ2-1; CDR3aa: ASSYSPGQGHEQF
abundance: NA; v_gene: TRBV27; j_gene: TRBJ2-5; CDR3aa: ASSLSSWGETQY
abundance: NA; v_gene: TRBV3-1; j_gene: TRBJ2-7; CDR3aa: ASSQDRIIYEQY
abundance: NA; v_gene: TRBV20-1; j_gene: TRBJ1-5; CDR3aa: SARDLVRPQPQH
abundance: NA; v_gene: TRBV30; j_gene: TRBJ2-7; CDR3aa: AWSEVYEQY
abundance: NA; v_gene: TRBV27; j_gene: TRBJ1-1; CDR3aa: ASRSQGAIWKDTEAF
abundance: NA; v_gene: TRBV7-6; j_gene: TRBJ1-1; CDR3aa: ASSHIGVNTEAF
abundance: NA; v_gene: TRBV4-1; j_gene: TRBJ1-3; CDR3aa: ASSQDKGPGNTIY
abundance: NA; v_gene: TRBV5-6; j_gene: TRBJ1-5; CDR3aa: ASSQRSGIDQPQH
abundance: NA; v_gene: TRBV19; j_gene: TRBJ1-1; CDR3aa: ASSNAGNTEAF
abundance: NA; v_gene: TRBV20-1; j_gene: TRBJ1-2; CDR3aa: SAPPSFYGYT
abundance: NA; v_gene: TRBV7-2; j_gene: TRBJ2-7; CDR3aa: ASSLLMSTGPYEQY
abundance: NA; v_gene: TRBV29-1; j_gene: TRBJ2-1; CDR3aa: SVEDGTVYNEQF